Listed below are T cell receptor beta chains from one sample, sequenced in a study of T cell clonotyping in hematopoietic cell transplantation. This table comes from immunoSEQ multiplex PCR, and its TCRdb copy is limited to in-frame clones, with some not included. The sample lists about 80,000 clones, 90% to 97% occurring once. The source was peripheral blood mononuclear cells, collected before stem cell transplant. Source of these receptors: a woman in her forties or fifties with acute myeloid leukemia. Some clones in this sample may be carry-over from other donors' samples. The CDR3 runs from the conserved cysteine through the conserved F or W. Fields, in order: V gene, D gene, J gene, clone size, CDR3 DNA, CDR3 protein. A D gene is named only where the DNA matches it firmly. For some rows the clone size is stated as once, few or many, or as a class when expanded; others skip it.

>TRBV19|NA|TRBJ1-1|once
TGTGCCAGTAGTATGTTCCGGACTAACACTGAAGCTTTCTTT
CASSMFRTNTEAFF
>TRBV27|TRBD2|TRBJ2-1|NA
TGTGCCAGCAGTTTACTAGCGGGAGAGCATGAGCAGTTCTTC
CASSLLAGEHEQFF
>TRBV5-1|NA|TRBJ2-7|NA
TGCGCCAGCAGCTTGGAGGACGTCTCCTACGAGCAGTACTTC
CASSLEDVSYEQYF
>TRBV28|NA|TRBJ1-5|NA
TGTGCCAGCAGTTTATCGGGGCCGAGCAATCAGCCCCAGCATTTT
CASSLSGPSNQPQHF
>TRBV11-2|TRBD1|TRBJ1-1|NA
TGTGCCAGCAGCTCCTCCTCCGGGACAGGGCCCTCTGGGACTGAAGCTTTCTTT
CASSSSSGTGPSGTEAFF
>TRBV6-1|TRBD1|TRBJ2-7|NA
TGTGCCAGCAGGGGCCCGACAGGGGCCGCCTACGAGCAGTACTTC
CASRGPTGAAYEQYF
>TRBV6-1|TRBD1|TRBJ1-5|NA
TGTGCCAGCAGTAAGGACAGGGGGCGCAATCAGCCCCAGCATTTT
CASSKDRGRNQPQHF
>TRBV15|TRBD1|TRBJ1-2|few
TGTGCCACCAGCTCATCCGTCCGACAGGGGTACTATGGCTACACCTTC
CATSSSVRQGYYGYTF
>TRBV13|NA|TRBJ1-2|once
TGTGCCAGCAGCTTAGTGGGGAAGGGACGCGACTATGGCTACACCTTC
CASSLVGKGRDYGYTF
>TRBV27|NA|TRBJ1-2|NA
TGTGCCAGCAGTTTCTCAGATAACTATGGCTACACCTTC
CASSFSDNYGYTF
>TRBV10-3|NA|TRBJ1-2|NA
TGTGCCATCAGTGAAGGAGGGGGGCGGGACCCTTATGGCTACACCTTC
CAISEGGGRDPYGYTF
>TRBV5-1|NA|TRBJ1-2|NA
TGCGCCAGCAGCTTGGGGACATTGGGGTATGGCTACACCTTC
CASSLGTLGYGYTF